The subject of this entry is one T cell receptor beta chain. The ends were cut back, 7 bases at V and 4 bases at J, with 7 bases in the middle. Germline loops: CDR1 SGHTA, CDR2 FQGNSA. CDR3 length equals 12 residues. This entry is derived from a study of blood T cells in healthy people across ages. It was with a sample-barcoded 5' primer and a J-beta primer mix that a second PCR of roughly 7 to 12 cycles was run. TCRdb used MiXCR to reprocess the 5' RACE reads, holding one entry per CDR3 protein. The sample includes about 1.4 million distinct CDR3 sequences, 59% of them seen just once. The TCR sequence derives from a man between 18 and 29 years old in good health. The rearrangement links TRBV7-2 to TRBJ2-2, with no clear D. Material for sequencing was blood. The CDR3 region has the DNA TGTGCCAGCAACAAGCGCACCGGGGAGCTGTTTTTT. Its protein is CASNKRTGELFF.